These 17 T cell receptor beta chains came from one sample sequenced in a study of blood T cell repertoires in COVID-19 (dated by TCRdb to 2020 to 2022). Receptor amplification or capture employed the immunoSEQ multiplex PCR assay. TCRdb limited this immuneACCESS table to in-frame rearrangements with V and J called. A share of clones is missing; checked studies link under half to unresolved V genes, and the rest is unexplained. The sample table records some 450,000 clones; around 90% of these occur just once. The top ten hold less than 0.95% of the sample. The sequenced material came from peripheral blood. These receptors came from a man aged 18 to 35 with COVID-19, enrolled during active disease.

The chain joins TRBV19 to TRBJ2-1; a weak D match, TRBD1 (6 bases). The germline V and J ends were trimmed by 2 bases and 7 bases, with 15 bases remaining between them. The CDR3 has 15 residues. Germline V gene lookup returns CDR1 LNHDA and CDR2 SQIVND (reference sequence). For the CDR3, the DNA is TGTGCCAGTAGTATAACAAGGGGGTTACGGAATGAGCAGTTCTTC. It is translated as CASSITRGLRNEQFF.

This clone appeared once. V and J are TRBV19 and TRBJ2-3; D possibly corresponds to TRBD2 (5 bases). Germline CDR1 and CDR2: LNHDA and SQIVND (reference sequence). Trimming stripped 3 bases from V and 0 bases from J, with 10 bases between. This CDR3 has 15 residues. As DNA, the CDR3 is TGTGCCAGTAGTATGCGGGCCATGAGCACAGATACGCAGTATTTT. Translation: CASSMRAMSTDTQYF.

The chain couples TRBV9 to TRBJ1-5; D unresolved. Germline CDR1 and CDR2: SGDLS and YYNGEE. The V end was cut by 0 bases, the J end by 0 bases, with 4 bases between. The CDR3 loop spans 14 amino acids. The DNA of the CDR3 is TGTGCCAGCAGCGTAGACGGTAGCAATCAGCCCCAGCATTTT. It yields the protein CASSVDGSNQPQHF.

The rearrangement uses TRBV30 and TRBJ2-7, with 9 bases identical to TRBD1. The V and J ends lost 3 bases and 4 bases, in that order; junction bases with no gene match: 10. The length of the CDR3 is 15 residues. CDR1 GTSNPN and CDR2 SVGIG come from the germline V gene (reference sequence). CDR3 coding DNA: TGTGCCTGGAGCAGCATGGACAGGGGCCAGTACGAGCAGTACTTC. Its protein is CAWSSMDRGQYEQYF.

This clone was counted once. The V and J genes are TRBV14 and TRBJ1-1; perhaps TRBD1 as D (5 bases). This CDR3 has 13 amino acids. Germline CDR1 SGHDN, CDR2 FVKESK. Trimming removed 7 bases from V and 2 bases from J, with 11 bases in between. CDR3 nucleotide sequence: TGTGCCAGCAAAAGGGGACTTAACACTGAAGCTTTCTTT. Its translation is CASKRGLNTEAFF. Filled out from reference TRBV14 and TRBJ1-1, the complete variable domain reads EAGVTQFPSHSVIEKGQTVTLRCDPISGHDNLYWYRRVMGKEIKFLLHFVKESKQDESGMPNNRFLAERTGGTYSTLKVQPAELEDSGVYFCASKRGLNTEAFFGQGTRLTVV.

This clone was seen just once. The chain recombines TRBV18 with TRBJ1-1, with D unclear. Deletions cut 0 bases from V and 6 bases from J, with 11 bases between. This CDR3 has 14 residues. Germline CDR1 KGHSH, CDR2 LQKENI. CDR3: CASSPPRVIPEAFF. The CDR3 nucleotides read TGTGCCAGCTCACCACCGCGCGTAATCCCTGAAGCTTTCTTT.

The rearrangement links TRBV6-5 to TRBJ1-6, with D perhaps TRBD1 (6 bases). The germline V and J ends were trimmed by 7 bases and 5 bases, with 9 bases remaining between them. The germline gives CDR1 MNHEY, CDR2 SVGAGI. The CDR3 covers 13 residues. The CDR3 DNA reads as TGTGCCAGCAACGGACAGAATAATTCACCCCTCCACTTT. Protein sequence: CASNGQNNSPLHF.

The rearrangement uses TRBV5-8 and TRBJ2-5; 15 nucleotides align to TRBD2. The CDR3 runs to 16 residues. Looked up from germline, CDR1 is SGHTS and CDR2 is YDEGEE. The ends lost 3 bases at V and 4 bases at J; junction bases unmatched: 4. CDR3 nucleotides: TGTGCCAGCAGCTCGTTGGGACTAGCGGGAGGAGAGACCCAGTACTTC. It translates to CASSSLGLAGGETQYF.

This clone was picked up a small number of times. The CDR3 DNA is TGCGCCAGCAGCGTGCCCGGGGTAAACACAGATACGCAGTATTTT. It codes for CASSVPGVNTDTQYF. This rearrangement joins TRBV5-1 to TRBJ2-3; D perhaps matches TRBD2 (5 bases). This CDR3 is 15 amino acids long. Germline V CDR1 and CDR2: SGHRS, YFSETQ. Trimming took off 4 bases at V and 2 bases at J, with 14 bases between the two ends.

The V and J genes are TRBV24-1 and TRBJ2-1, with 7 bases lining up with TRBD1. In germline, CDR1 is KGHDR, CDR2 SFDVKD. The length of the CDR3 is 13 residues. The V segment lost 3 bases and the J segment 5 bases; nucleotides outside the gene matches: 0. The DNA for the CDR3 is TGTGCCACCAGTGATGGACAGGACAATGAGCAGTTCTTC. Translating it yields CATSDGQDNEQFF.

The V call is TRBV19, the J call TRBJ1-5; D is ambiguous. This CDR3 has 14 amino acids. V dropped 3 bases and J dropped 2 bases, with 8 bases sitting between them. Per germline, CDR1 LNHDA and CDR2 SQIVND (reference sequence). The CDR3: CASSMVIGNQPQHF. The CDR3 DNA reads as TGTGCCAGTAGTATGGTTATAGGCAATCAGCCCCAGCATTTT.

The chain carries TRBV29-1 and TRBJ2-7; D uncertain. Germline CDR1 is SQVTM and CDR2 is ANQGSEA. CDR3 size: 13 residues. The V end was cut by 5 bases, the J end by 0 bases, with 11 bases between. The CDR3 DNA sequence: TGCAGCGTTTCCGCCAGGCTCTCCTACGAGCAGTACTTC. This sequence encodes CSVSARLSYEQYF.

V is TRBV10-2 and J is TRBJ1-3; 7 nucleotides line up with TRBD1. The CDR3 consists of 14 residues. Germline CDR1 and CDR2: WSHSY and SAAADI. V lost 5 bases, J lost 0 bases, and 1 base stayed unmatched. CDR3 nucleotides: TGCGCCAGCAGTACAGGGGTCTCTGGAAACACCATATATTTT. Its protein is CASSTGVSGNTIYF.

The CDR3 bases are TGTGCCAGCAGCTTAGTAGTTTGGTCCGGGGAAGATACGCAGTATTTT. This sequence encodes CASSLVVWSGEDTQYF. The rearrangement joins TRBV7-8 to TRBJ2-3; maybe TRBD2 (5 bases). The germline CDR1 and CDR2 sequences are SGHVS and FQNEAQ. The CDR3 has 16 amino acids. Trimming shortened V by 1 base and J by 5 bases, and 16 bases separated the two germline ends.

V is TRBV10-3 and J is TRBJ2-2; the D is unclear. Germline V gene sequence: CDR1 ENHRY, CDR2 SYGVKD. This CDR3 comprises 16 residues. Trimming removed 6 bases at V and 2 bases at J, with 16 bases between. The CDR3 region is CAISDLNYRNTGELFF. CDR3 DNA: TGTGCCATCAGCGACCTAAACTATCGTAACACCGGGGAGCTGTTTTTT.

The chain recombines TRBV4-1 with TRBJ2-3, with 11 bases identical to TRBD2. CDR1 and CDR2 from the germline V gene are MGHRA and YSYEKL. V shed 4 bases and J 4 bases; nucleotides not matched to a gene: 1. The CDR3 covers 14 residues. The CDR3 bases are TGCGCCAGCAGCCCGGGACTAGCGGCAGATACGCAGTATTTT. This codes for CASSPGLAADTQYF.

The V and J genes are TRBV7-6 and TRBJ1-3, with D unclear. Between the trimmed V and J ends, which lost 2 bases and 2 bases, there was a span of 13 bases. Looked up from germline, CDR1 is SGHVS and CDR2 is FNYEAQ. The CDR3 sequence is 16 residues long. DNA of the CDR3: TGTGCCAGCAGCTTACGTCCACCGGGGACTGGAAACACCATATATTTT. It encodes CASSLRPPGTGNTIYF.